Presented here are 30 T cell receptor beta chains from one specimen sequenced in a study (dated by TCRdb to the mid-2010s). The library was built by means of 5' RACE. This sample was sequenced with an Illumina MiSeq. TCRdb ran its own pipeline on the public reads, namely fastp trimming at Q25 and MiXCR clone calling, and kept in-frame beta chains. When rows share a CDR3 protein, they turn into one entry using the most common DNA and genes. Recorded for this sample are fewer than 7,000 distinct CDR3 sequences; 31% of them occurred a single time. Clones ranked in the top ten supply approximately 7.9% of the sample. Source material: memory CD4+ T cells sorted from a lymph node. Reading the label with the study, this specimen's cell subset or site is: memory CD4+ T cells, CD4+CD45RO+CD25-. Every receptor here comes from a female donor with breast cancer.

For this clonotype: The CDR3 ends on some other residue instead of the conserved phenylalanine or tryptophan, so this is likely a read error. The chain joins TRBV27 to TRBJ2-1, with 8 bases fitting TRBD1. J lost 7 bases, V lost 5 bases, and 16 bases had no gene match. Germline assignment: CDR1 MNHEY and CDR2 SMNVEV (reference sequence). CDR3 length: 17 residues. Written as DNA, the CDR3 is TGTGCCAGCAGTCCCCTGGACAGGGCCCCCGAGGAGAATGAGCAGTTCTGC. Translation: CASSPLDRAPEENEQFC.

Within the sample, this clonotype is medium-sized. The chain links TRBV12-3 or TRBV12-4 to TRBJ1-5; D is possibly TRBD1 (5 bases). This CDR3 spans 17 amino acids. Trimming cost V 6 bases and J 4 bases, with 22 bases left between them. The CDR3 DNA reads TGTGCCAGCAGCTCCCCTCAGGGTGTGGCGTGGAATCAGCCCCAGCATTTT. Translating gives CASSSPQGVAWNQPQHF.

This clonotype is classed as medium-sized. The chain uses TRBV6-6 and TRBJ2-1, with 15 positions matching TRBD2. The CDR3 has 19 residues. Trimming cost V 5 bases and J 3 bases; bases outside gene matches: 11. In germline, CDR1 is MNHNY, CDR2 SVGAGI (reference sequence). The CDR3, as DNA: TGTGCCAGCAGTCCGGGACTAGCGGGAGGCCGTGGGTACTACAATGAGCAGTTCTTC. The encoded protein is CASSPGLAGGRGYYNEQFF.

By share of the sample, this clonotype is medium-sized. V usage is TRBV24-1 and J usage is TRBJ1-5; unclear D gene. Germline V gene data show CDR1 as KGHDR and CDR2 as SFDVKD. The CDR3 is 14 amino acids. Trimming took 9 bases from V and 1 from J, leaving 12 bases between them. The chain's CDR3 is CATGGETSNQPQHF. CDR3 coding DNA: TGTGCCACCGGCGGGGAAACAAGCAATCAGCCCCAGCATTTT.

The V gene is TRBV9, the J gene TRBJ2-5, with 7 bases fitting TRBD2. Per the germline V gene, CDR1 is SGDLS and CDR2 is YYNGEE. The CDR3 runs 15 residues. Trimming took 4 bases from V and 1 from J; bases not matched to a gene: 7. The CDR3 is CASSSTTSSQETQYF. DNA for the CDR3: TGTGCCAGCAGCTCCACGACTAGCAGCCAAGAGACCCAGTACTTC.

In its sample, this clonotype was seen many times. The chain has TRBV5-6 and TRBJ1-1, with 7 nucleotides matching TRBD1. The germline CDR1 and CDR2 sequences are SGHDT and YYEEEE. CDR3 size: 14 residues. V was pared by 4 bases and J by 1 base, with 4 bases of the junction left unmatched. The CDR3 DNA sequence: TGTGCCAGCAGCATAGGGGGCGGGAACACTGAAGCTTTCTTT. The encoded protein is CASSIGGGNTEAFF.

Points on this clonotype: A clone one base away is much larger, so this may be a read error. The gene calls are TRBV6-1 and TRBJ2-3; 8 bases are a match to TRBD1. CDR3 length: 14 residues. CDR1 is MNHNS, CDR2 SASEGT, per germline. V lost 8 bases and J lost 2; bases outside the gene matches: 6. The CDR3 reads CASGTGPTTDTQYF. The CDR3 DNA sequence: TGTGCCAGCGGGACAGGCCCCACCACAGATACGCAGTATTTT.

This chain connects TRBV2 to TRBJ2-1, with D maybe TRBD1 (5 bases). Trimming took off 6 bases at V and 12 bases at J, with 24 bases between the two ends. CDR3 length: 15 residues. CDR1 and CDR2 from the germline V gene are SNHLY and FYNNEI. This chain's CDR3 is CASSLQKDGAIMQFF. In nucleotides, the CDR3 is TGTGCCAGCAGCCTTCAAAAGGATGGGGCAATAATGCAGTTCTTC. Together with reference TRBV2 and TRBJ2-1, the CDR3 gives the full variable domain: EPEVTQTPSHQVTQMGQEVILRCVPISNHLYFYWYRQILGQKVEFLVSFYNNEISEKSEIFDDQFSVERPDGSNFTLKIRSTKLEDSAMYFCASSLQKDGAIMQFFGPGTRLTVL.

The V call is TRBV12-3 or TRBV12-4, the J call TRBJ2-5, with D unresolved. Trimming left V 6 bases short and J 1 base short, with 6 bases between. The CDR3 runs to 12 residues. CDR3 nucleotide sequence: TGTGCCAGCAGCGGAAGCCAAGAGACCCAGTACTTC. It is translated as CASSGSQETQYF.

This clonotype occurred many times. The rearrangement joins TRBV3-1 to TRBJ2-1; weak D call: TRBD2 (6 bases). The CDR3 totals 14 residues. The germline V gene encodes CDR1 LGHDT and CDR2 YNNKEL (reference sequence). The ends were cut back, 3 bases at V and 7 bases at J, with 13 bases in the middle. CDR3 sequence: CASSHGTQLNEQFF. The CDR3 nucleotides are TGTGCCAGCAGCCACGGGACTCAACTAAATGAGCAGTTCTTC.

This clonotype was detected many times. This chain links TRBV6-2 or TRBV6-3 with TRBJ2-6; D unresolved. V was pared by 6 bases and J by 1 base, with 4 bases between. Germline V gene data show CDR1 as MNHEY and CDR2 as SVGEGT. CDR3 size: 13 residues. CDR3 coding DNA: TGTGCCAGCAGCTATTCTGGGGCCAACGTCCTGACTTTC. It encodes CASSYSGANVLTF.

This clonotype counts as medium-sized (0.01 to 0.1%). The CDR3 sequence: CASSLSQGYNYGYTF. CDR3 nucleotide sequence: TGTGCCAGCAGTTTGTCACAGGGCTATAACTATGGCTACACCTTC. The gene calls are TRBV28 and TRBJ1-2, with a possible D match to TRBD1 (6 bases). The germline V gene encodes CDR1 MDHEN and CDR2 SYDVKM. CDR3 length: 15 amino acids. V was clipped by 3 bases and J by 1 base, with 12 bases between them.

The genes are TRBV20-1 and TRBJ2-1; the D gene is possibly TRBD2 (6 bases). Deletions cut 2 bases from V and 6 bases from J, with 17 bases between. Germline V gene data show CDR1 as DFQATT and CDR2 as SNEGSKA (reference sequence). The CDR3 is 15 residues long. The DNA of the CDR3 is TGCAGTGCTAGAAACCCTAAACGTAGCGGCAATGAGCAGTTCTTC. As protein: CSARNPKRSGNEQFF.

The genes are TRBV7-2 and TRBJ1-1, with D possibly TRBD1 on 5 matching bases. The V end lost 5 bases, the J end lost 0 bases, and 19 bases lay between the germline ends. Germline CDR1 and CDR2: SGHTA and FQGNSA. The CDR3 loop spans 17 amino acids. The CDR3, as DNA: TGTGCCAGCAGCCCCCGGGCCGACAGAGCCGTGAACACTGAAGCTTTCTTT. Translating it yields CASSPRADRAVNTEAFF.

Notes on this clonotype: Its ends do not fully match the called genes, so a read error is possible. The rearrangement links TRBV18 to TRBJ1-4; 9 nucleotides match TRBD1. CDR1 and CDR2 from the germline V gene are KGHSH and LQKENI. The CDR3 has 15 amino acids. The DNA of the CDR3 is TGTGCCAGCTCACCACGGGACAGGGTTAATGAAAAACTGTCTTTT. Its translation: CASSPRDRVNEKLSF. Together with reference TRBV18 and TRBJ1-4, the CDR3 gives the full variable domain: NAGVMQNPRHLVRRRGQEARLRCSPMKGHSHVYWYRQLPEEGLKFMVYLQKENIIDESGMPKERFSAEFPKEGPSILRIQQVVRGDSAAYFCASSPRDRVNEKLSFGSGTQLSVL.

About this clonotype: It may be a read error: a sequence one base away is much more abundant. The V call is TRBV4-2, the J call TRBJ2-7; D may be TRBD1 (7 bases). This CDR3 has 18 amino acids. V lost 3 bases to trimming and J lost 6 bases, with 27 bases between them. Germline CDR1 and CDR2: LGHNA and YNFKEQ. Here the CDR3 DNA reads TGTGCCAGCAGCCAGGGGGGACCGGGCGGGATAGGGGGCGGCGAGCAGTACTTC. Encoded protein: CASSQGGPGGIGGGEQYF.

This clonotype occurred a few times. The chain uses TRBV5-1 and TRBJ2-6, with unresolved D. Trimming stripped 7 bases from V and 0 bases from J, with 11 bases between. CDR3 length: 15 residues. In germline, CDR1 is SGHRS, CDR2 YFSETQ. Here the CDR3 DNA reads TGCGCCAGCTCGATACTAAGCTCTGGGGCCAACGTCCTGACTTTC. As protein: CASSILSSGANVLTF.

CDR3 in amino acids: CASSQLGRDVSGANVLTF. DNA for the CDR3: TGCGCCAGCAGCCAACTTGGACGGGACGTCTCTGGGGCCAACGTCCTGACTTTC. The chain has TRBV4-1 and TRBJ2-6; D tentatively reads TRBD1 or TRBD2 (5 bases each). The V and J ends lost 2 bases and 0 bases respectively, with 14 bases between them. The CDR3 runs 18 residues. Germline V gene sequence: CDR1 MGHRA, CDR2 YSYEKL.

The V and J genes are TRBV30 and TRBJ1-5; 7 bases fit TRBD1. The junction had 4 bases not matched to a gene; V was cut back by 3 bases and J by 5 bases. This CDR3 has 13 amino acids. CDR1 and CDR2 (germline): GTSNPN, SVGIG (reference sequence). The CDR3 bases are TGTGCCTGGAGCGAGGGGGCGCATCAGCCCCAGCATTTT. Protein: CAWSEGAHQPQHF.

This clonotype is categorized as medium-sized. CDR3 in amino acids: CASSYFTGAKSTDTQYF. In nucleotides, the CDR3 is TGTGCCAGCAGTTACTTTACAGGGGCTAAAAGCACAGATACGCAGTATTTT. This rearrangement joins TRBV6-2 or TRBV6-3 to TRBJ2-3, with TRBD1 identical over 7 bases. The trim removed 1 base at V and 0 bases at J, leaving 7 bases unmatched. The CDR3 is 17 residues long. Germline values: CDR1 MNHEY, CDR2 SVGEGT.

By proportion, this clonotype is large. The chain joins TRBV12-3 or TRBV12-4 to TRBJ1-1, with D unclear. V was shortened by 4 bases and J by 4 bases, with 13 bases between the two germline ends. The CDR3 is 14 residues long. The CDR3, as DNA: TGTGCCAGCAGTTCCGGGTACCTAGGCACTGAAGCTTTCTTT. Translating gives CASSSGYLGTEAFF.

The chain combines TRBV18 with TRBJ2-5; 11 bases match TRBD2. The CDR3 length is 15 residues. The junction had 5 bases not matched to a gene; V was cut back by 4 bases and J by 4 bases. Germline CDR1 is KGHSH and CDR2 is LQKENI. CDR3: CASSQATSGTETQYF. The CDR3 DNA reads as TGTGCCAGCTCACAGGCGACTAGCGGGACAGAGACCCAGTACTTC.

The sample holds a few counts of this clonotype. The chain uses TRBV13 and TRBJ2-7; D call uncertain. The CDR3 covers 16 residues. Germline V gene lookup returns CDR1 PRHDT and CDR2 FYEKMQ (reference sequence). V was cut by 1 base and J by 0 bases, with 13 bases left in between. Written as DNA, the CDR3 is TGTGCCAGCAGCTTAGTTGTCAATAGGAGCTCCTACGAGCAGTACTTC. Translating gives CASSLVVNRSSYEQYF.

The chain combines TRBV7-3 with TRBJ2-1; possibly TRBD2 for D (6 bases). V lost 5 bases and J lost 8, with 13 bases in between. The germline V gene encodes CDR1 SGHTA and CDR2 FQGTGA. The CDR3 sequence is 13 residues long. Written as DNA, the CDR3 is TGTGCCAGCAGCAGACTAGTGGACGATGAGCAGTTCTTC. It codes for CASSRLVDDEQFF.

Sample share makes this clonotype medium-sized. The J gene is TRBJ2-7, the V gene TRBV12-3 or TRBV12-4, with TRBD2 as a possible D gene (5 bases). CDR3 length: 14 amino acids. V was trimmed by 5 bases and J by 6 bases, leaving 17 bases between them. CDR3 sequence reads: CASSDEGDLAEQYF. CDR3 coding DNA: TGTGCCAGCAGTGATGAGGGAGATCTAGCCGAGCAGTACTTC.

A word on this clonotype: The conserved phenylalanine or tryptophan normally closing the CDR3 is absent here, so this likely arose from a read error. This chain uses TRBV20-1 with TRBJ2-3, with 9 bases identical to TRBD2. CDR1 and CDR2 (germline): DFQATT, SNEGSKA (reference sequence). The CDR3 is 15 amino acids. V was pared by 3 bases and J by 3 bases, with 7 bases of the junction left unmatched. This chain's CDR3 is CSASKLGLATDTQYL. CDR3 sequence (DNA): TGCAGTGCTAGTAAACTGGGACTAGCTACAGATACGCAGTATCTT.

The rearrangement joins TRBV18 to TRBJ2-1; unclear D gene. The germline V gene encodes CDR1 KGHSH and CDR2 LQKENI. V shed 3 bases and J shed 2 bases, with 14 bases lying between them. The CDR3 extends over 16 amino acids. CDR3 in amino acids: CASSPSSLPPYNEQFF. The CDR3 DNA is TGTGCCAGCTCACCGTCGTCTCTTCCGCCCTACAATGAGCAGTTCTTC.

The J gene is TRBJ1-3, the V gene TRBV10-3; D ambiguous. The CDR3 is made up of 15 amino acids. The germline CDR1 and CDR2 sequences are ENHRY and SYGVKD. Trimming left V 8 bases short and J 0 bases short, with 14 bases between. Here the CDR3 DNA reads TGTGCCATCGGCCTTGGAGCGATCTCTGGAAACACCATATATTTT. This sequence encodes CAIGLGAISGNTIYF.

As regards this clonotype: The junction differs from germline at one of its ends, possibly a read error. CDR3 DNA: TGCAGTGCTAGGGTACCGGGACAGGGGTCTTTGAACACTAAAGCTTTCTTT. The encoded protein is CSARVPGQGSLNTKAFF. J is TRBJ1-1 and V is TRBV20-1, with 10 bases matching TRBD1. The CDR3 length is 17 residues. From germline, CDR1 is DFQATT and CDR2 SNEGSKA (reference sequence).

The chain is built from TRBV4-2 and TRBJ1-6; D perhaps matches TRBD1 (5 bases). CDR3 length equals 17 residues. V was clipped by 0 bases and J by 1 base, with 10 bases between them. In germline, CDR1 is LGHNA, CDR2 YNFKEQ. The CDR3 DNA sequence: TGTGCCAGCAGCCAAGATTGGAGGGGTTCCTATAATTCACCCCTCCACTTT. Translation: CASSQDWRGSYNSPLHF.